This TCR beta chain stems from a study of radiation and T cells in renal cell carcinoma. A remark on this clone: No antigen is known for it.

Time point of the sample: baseline pretreatment blood. The treatment: 15 Gy SBRT to primary tumor, nephrectomy 4 weeks later. Radiation-treated patients gave blood at baseline, week 2 and week 4. Study-wide points: No pretreatment tumor biopsies were available for baseline clonotypes.

Germline CDR1 and CDR2: MNHEY and SVGAGI. J was trimmed by 4 bases and V by 4 bases; bases with no gene match: 1. The CDR3 consists of 13 residues. Profiled with immunoSEQ multiplex PCR; TCRdb holds only in-frame clones, not every one. The sample includes about 130,000 clones, around nine tenths seen only once; the top ten take approximately 12%. The gene calls are TRBV6-5 and TRBJ1-1; 9 bases agree with TRBD1. The clonotype originates from a woman in her fifties or sixties with renal cell carcinoma. The starting material was blood, obtained from a patient whose treatment included radiotherapy and nephrectomy. Written as DNA, the CDR3 is TGTGCCAGCAGTTTGGACAGGGGCACTGAAGCTTTCTTT. Protein sequence: CASSLDRGTEAFF.